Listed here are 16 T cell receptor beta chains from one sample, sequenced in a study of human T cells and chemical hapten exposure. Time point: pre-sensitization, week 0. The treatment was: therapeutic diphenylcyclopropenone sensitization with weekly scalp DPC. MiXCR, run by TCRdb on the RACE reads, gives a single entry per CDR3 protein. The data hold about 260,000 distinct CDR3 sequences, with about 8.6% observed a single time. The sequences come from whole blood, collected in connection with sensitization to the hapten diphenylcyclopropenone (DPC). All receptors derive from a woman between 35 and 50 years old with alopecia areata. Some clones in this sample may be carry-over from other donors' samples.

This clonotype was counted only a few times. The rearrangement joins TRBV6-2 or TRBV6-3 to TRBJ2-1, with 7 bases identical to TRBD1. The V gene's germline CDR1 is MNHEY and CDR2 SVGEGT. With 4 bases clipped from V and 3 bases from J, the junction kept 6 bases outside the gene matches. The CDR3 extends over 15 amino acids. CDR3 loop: CASSSGTANYNEQFF. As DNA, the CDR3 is TGTGCCAGCAGTTCTGGGACAGCCAACTACAATGAGCAGTTCTTC.

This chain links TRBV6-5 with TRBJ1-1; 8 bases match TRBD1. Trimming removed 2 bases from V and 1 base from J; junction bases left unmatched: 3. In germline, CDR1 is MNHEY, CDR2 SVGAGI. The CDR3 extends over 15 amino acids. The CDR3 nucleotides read TGTGCCAGCAGTTACGACAGGGGCCGGAACACTGAAGCTTTCTTT. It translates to CASSYDRGRNTEAFF.

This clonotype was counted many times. This CDR3 reads CASSSAPHNEQFF. The DNA for the CDR3 is TGTGCCAGCAGCTCGGCCCCGCACAATGAGCAGTTCTTC. This chain connects TRBV7-8 to TRBJ2-1; D call uncertain. CDR1 is SGHVS, CDR2 FQNEAQ, per germline. Between the trimmed V and J ends, which lost 4 bases and 5 bases, there was a span of 9 bases. The CDR3 totals 13 residues.

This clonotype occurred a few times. CDR3 nucleotide sequence: TGCGCCAGCAGCTTGGAAGGGACAGGGGTGGCAGATACGCAGTATTTT. Amino acid sequence: CASSLEGTGVADTQYF. The rearrangement links TRBV5-1 to TRBJ2-3; 10 nucleotides align to TRBD1. V gave up 0 bases and J gave up 4 bases; unmatched junction bases: 5. CDR1 and CDR2 from the germline V gene are SGHRS and YFSETQ. This CDR3 contains 16 residues.

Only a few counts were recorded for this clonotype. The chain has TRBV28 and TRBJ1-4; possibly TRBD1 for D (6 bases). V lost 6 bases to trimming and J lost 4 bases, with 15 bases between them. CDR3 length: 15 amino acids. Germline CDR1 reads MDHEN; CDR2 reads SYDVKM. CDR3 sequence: CASRASGAGNEKLFF. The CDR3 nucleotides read TGTGCCAGCAGAGCCTCGGGGGCGGGTAATGAAAAACTGTTTTTT.

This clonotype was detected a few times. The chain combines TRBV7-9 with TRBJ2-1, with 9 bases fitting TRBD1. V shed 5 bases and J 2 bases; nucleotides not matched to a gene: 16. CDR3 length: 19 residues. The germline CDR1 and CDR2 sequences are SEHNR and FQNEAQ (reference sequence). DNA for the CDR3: TGTGCCAGCAGCACTCCGCACGGGACAGGGTCAGTCACCTACAATGAGCAGTTCTTC. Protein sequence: CASSTPHGTGSVTYNEQFF.

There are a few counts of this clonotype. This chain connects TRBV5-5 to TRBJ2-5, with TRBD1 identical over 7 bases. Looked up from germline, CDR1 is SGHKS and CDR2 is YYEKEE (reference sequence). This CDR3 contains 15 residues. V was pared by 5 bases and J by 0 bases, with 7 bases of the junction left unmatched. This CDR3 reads CASSLTRGYQETQYF. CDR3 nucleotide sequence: TGTGCCAGCAGTCTGACCAGGGGGTACCAAGAGACCCAGTACTTC.

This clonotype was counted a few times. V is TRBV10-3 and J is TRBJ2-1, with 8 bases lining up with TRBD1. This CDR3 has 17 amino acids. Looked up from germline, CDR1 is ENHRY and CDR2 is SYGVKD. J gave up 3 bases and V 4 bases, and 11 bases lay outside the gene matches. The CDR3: CAISASMPGQDYNEQFF. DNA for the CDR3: TGTGCCATCAGTGCTTCGATGCCGGGACAGGACTACAATGAGCAGTTCTTC.

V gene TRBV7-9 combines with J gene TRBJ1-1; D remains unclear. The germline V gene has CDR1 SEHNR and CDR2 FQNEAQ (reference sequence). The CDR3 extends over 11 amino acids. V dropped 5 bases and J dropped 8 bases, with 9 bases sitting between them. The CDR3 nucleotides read TGTGCCAGCAGCACGTCGCCCGAAGCTTTCTTT. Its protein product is CASSTSPEAFF.

The CDR3 bases are TGTGCCAGCAGCCCCACGGGGGGCTTCACAGATACGCAGTATTTT. Translated, it gives CASSPTGGFTDTQYF. The J gene is TRBJ2-3, the V gene TRBV7-2; tentative D call: TRBD2 (7 bases). CDR3 length equals 15 residues. The V end lost 5 bases, the J end lost 2 bases, and 14 bases lay between the germline ends. The germline CDR1 and CDR2 sequences are SGHTA and FQGNSA. The whole variable domain, remainder taken from reference TRBV7-2 and TRBJ2-3, is GAGVSQSPSNKVTEKGKDVELRCDPISGHTALYWYRQSLGQGLEFLIYFQGNSAPDKSGLPSDRFSAERTGGSVSTLTIQRTQQEDSAVYLCASSPTGGFTDTQYFGPGTRLTVL.

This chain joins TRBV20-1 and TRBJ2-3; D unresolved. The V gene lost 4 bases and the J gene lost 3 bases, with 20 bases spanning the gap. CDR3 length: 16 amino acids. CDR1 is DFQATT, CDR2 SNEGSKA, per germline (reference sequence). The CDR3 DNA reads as TGCAGTGCTACGACGCCGTTTCACCTAGGGACAGATACGCAGTATTTT. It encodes CSATTPFHLGTDTQYF.

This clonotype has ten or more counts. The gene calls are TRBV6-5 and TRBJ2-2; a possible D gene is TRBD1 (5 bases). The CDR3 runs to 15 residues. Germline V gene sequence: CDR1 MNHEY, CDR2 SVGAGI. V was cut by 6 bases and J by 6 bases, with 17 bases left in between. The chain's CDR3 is CASRPDSRLSGELFF. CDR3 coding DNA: TGTGCCAGCAGGCCTGACAGCCGCCTATCCGGGGAGCTGTTTTTT.

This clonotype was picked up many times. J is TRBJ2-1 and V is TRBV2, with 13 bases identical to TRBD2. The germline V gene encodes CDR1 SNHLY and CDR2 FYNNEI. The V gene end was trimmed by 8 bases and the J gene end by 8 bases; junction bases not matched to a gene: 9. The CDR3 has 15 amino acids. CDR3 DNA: TGTGCCAGCTCCGGACTAGCGGGAGTTGGTGATGAGCAGTTCTTC. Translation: CASSGLAGVGDEQFF.

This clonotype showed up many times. In DNA form, the CDR3 reads TGTGCCAGCAGCGCCACAGGGGCCCAGTGGGGTGAGCAGTTCTTC. It codes for CASSATGAQWGEQFF. This chain joins TRBV7-9 and TRBJ2-1; the match to TRBD1 covers 7 bases. The germline gives CDR1 SEHNR, CDR2 FQNEAQ (reference sequence). J was trimmed by 9 bases and V by 5 bases; bases with no gene match: 13. The CDR3 runs to 15 residues.

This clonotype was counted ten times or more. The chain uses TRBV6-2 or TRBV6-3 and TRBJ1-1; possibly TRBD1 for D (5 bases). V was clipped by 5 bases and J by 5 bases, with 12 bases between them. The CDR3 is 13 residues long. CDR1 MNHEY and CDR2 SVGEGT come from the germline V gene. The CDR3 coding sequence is TGTGCCAGCAGTAAAGGGGTTCGGACTGAAGCTTTCTTT. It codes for CASSKGVRTEAFF.

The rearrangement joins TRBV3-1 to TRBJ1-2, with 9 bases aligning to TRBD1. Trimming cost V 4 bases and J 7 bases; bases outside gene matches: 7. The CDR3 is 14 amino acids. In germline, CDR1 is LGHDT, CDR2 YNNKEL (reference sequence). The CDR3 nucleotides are TGTGCCAGCAGCCCGGGACAGGGATCCAGTGGCTACACCTTC. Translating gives CASSPGQGSSGYTF.